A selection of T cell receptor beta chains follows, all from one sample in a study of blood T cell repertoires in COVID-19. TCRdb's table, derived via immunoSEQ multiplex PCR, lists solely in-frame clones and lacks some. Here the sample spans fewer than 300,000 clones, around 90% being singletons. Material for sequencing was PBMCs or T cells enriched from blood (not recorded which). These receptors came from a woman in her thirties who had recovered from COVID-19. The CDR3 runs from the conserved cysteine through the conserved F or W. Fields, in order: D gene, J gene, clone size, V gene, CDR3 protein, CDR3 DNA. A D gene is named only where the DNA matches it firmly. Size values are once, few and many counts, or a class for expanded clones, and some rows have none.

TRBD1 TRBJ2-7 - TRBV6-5 CASRRQGNEQYF TGTGCCAGCAGACGACAGGGCAACGAGCAGTACTTC
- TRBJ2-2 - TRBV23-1 CASIPGEALRDTGELFF TGCGCCAGCATCCCCGGGGAGGCCCTTAGGGACACCGGGGAGCTGTTTTTT
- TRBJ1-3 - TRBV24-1 CATLPKNAGPSGNTIYF TGTGCCACCCTACCAAAAAACGCGGGCCCCTCTGGAAACACCATATATTTT
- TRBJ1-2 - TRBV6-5 CASSRGYDGYTF TGTGCCAGCAGTAGGGGGTATGATGGCTACACCTTC
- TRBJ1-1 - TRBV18 CASSPRGSPMNTEAFF TGTGCCAGCTCACCAAGGGGGTCCCCCATGAACACTGAAGCTTTCTTT
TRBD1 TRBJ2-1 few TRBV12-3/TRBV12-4 CASRNRGWQFF TGTGCCAGCAGGAACAGGGGATGGCAGTTCTTC
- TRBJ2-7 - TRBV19 CASRRERSYEQYF TGTGCCAGTAGGAGGGAGAGGTCCTACGAGCAGTACTTC
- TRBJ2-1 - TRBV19 CASSIVGSTNEQFF TGTGCCAGTAGTATAGTAGGTAGCACCAATGAGCAGTTCTTC
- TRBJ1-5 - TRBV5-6 CASSRVDSGNQPQHF TGTGCCAGCAGCCGGGTGGACAGCGGAAATCAGCCCCAGCATTTT
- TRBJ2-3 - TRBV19 CASSMWDITDTQYF TGTGCCAGTAGTATGTGGGACATCACAGATACGCAGTATTTT
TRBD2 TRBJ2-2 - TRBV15 CATSRGSGRGTGELFF TGTGCCACCAGCAGAGGTAGCGGGAGAGGGACCGGGGAGCTGTTTTTT
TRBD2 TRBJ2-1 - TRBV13 CASSDVAGGRTQSSYNEQFF TGTGCCAGCAGCGATGTAGCGGGAGGGCGTACCCAAAGCTCCTACAATGAGCAGTTCTTC
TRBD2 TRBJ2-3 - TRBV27 CASSLRRPGLAGTDTQYF TGTGCCAGCAGTTTAAGGAGACCGGGACTAGCGGGCACAGATACGCAGTATTTT
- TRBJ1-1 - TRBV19 CASGAPSNTEAFF TGTGCATCAGGGGCCCCATCAAACACTGAAGCTTTCTTT
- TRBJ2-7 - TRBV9 CASSYISSYEQYF TGTGCCAGCAGCTATATTAGCTCCTACGAGCAGTACTTC
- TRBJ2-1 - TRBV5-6 CASSPWERLRYNEQFF TGTGCCAGCAGCCCCTGGGAGCGGTTAAGGTACAATGAGCAGTTCTTC
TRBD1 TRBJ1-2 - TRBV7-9 CASSYQGDYGYTF TGTGCCAGCAGCTACCAGGGGGACTATGGCTACACCTTC
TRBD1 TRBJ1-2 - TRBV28 CASSSPGQVYGYTF TGTGCCAGCAGTAGTCCGGGACAGGTGTATGGCTACACCTTC
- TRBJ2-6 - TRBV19 CASSKFQGSGANVLTF TGTGCCAGTAGTAAATTTCAGGGATCTGGGGCCAACGTCCTGACTTTC
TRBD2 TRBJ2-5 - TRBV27 CASRIVAGVGGGETQYF TGTGCCAGCAGAATAGTAGCGGGAGTGGGGGGGGGAGAGACCCAGTACTTC
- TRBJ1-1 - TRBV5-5 CASSLVTGDTEAFF TGTGCCAGCAGCTTGGTGACTGGTGACACTGAAGCTTTCTTT
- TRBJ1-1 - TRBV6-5 CASSYKLAHTEAFF TGTGCCAGCAGTTACAAATTGGCTCACACTGAAGCTTTCTTT
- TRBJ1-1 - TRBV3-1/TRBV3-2 CVSTGLGTEAFF TGTGTCAGTACAGGGTTGGGAACTGAAGCTTTCTTT
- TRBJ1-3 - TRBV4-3 CASSQDHGFSGNTIYF TGCGCCAGCAGCCAAGATCACGGTTTCTCTGGAAACACCATATATTTT
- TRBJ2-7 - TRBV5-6 CASSLATATYEQYF TGTGCCAGCAGCCTAGCCACAGCCACCTACGAGCAGTACTTC
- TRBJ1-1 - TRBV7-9 CASRRGSQNTEAFF TGTGCCAGCAGGAGGGGGTCCCAAAATACTGAAGCTTTCTTT
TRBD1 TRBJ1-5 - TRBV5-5 CASSSFDRVDQPQHF TGTGCCAGCAGCTCATTTGACAGGGTGGATCAGCCCCAGCATTTT
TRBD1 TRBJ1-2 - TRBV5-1 CASSSDRGRGYTF TGCGCCAGCAGCAGCGACAGGGGGCGAGGCTACACCTTC